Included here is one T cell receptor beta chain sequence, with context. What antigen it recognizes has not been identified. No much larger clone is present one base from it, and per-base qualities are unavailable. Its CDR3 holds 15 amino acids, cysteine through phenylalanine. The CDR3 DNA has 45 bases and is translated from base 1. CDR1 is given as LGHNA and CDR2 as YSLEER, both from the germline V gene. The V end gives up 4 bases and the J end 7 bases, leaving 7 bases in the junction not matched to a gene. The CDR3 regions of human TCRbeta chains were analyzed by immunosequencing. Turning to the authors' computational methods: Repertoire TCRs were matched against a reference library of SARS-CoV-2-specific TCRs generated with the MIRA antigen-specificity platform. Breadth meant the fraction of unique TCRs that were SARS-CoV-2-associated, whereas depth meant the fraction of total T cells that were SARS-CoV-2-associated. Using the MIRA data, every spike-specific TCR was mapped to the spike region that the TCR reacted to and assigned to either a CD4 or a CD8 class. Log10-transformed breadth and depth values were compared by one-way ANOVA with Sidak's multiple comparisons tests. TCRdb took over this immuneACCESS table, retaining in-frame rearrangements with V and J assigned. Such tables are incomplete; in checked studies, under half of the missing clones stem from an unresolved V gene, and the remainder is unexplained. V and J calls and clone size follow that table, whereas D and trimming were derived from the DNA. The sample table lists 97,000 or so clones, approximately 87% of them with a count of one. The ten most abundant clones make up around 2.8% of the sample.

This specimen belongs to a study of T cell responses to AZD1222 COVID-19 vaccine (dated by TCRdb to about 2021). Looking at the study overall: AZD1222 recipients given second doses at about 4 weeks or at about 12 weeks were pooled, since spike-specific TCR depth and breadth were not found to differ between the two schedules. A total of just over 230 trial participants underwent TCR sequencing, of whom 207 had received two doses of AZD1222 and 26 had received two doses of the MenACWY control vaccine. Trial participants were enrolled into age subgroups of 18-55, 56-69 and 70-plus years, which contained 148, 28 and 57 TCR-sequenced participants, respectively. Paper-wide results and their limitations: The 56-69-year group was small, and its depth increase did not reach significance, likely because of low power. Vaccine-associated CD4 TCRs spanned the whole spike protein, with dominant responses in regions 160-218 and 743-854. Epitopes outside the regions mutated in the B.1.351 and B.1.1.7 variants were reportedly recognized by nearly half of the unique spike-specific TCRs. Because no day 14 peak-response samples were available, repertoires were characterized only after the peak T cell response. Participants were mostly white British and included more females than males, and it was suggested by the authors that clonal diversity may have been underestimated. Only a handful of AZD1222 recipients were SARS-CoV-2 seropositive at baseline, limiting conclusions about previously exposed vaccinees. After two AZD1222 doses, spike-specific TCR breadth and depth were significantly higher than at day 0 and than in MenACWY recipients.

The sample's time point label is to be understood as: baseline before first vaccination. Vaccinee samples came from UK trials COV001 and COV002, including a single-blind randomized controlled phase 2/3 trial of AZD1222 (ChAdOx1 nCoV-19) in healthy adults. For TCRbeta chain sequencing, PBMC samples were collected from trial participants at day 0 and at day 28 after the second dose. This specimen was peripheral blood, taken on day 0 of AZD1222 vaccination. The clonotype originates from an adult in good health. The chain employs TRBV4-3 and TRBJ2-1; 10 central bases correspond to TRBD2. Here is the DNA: TGCGCCAGCAGCCTATACGTAGCGGGAGGAAATGAGCAGTTCTTC. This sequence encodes CASSLYVAGGNEQFF.